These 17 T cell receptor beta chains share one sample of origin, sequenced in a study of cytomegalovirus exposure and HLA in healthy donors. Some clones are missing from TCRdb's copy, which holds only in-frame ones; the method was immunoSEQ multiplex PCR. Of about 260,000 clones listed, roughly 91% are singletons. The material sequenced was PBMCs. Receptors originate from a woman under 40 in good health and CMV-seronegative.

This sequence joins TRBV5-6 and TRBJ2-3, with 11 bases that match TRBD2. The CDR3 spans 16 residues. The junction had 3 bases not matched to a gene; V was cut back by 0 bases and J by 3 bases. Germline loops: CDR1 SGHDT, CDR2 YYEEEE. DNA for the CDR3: TGTGCCAGCAGCTTGGTACTAGCGGGAGTTACAGATACGCAGTATTTT. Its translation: CASSLVLAGVTDTQYF.

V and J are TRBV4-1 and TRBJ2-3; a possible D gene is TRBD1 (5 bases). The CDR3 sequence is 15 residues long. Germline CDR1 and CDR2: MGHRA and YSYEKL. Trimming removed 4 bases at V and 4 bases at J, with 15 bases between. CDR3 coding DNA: TGCGCCAGCAGCCCACAGGACGGTAGGCCAGATACGCAGTATTTT. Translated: CASSPQDGRPDTQYF.

The CDR3 DNA reads TGTGCCAGCAGTCCCCGACTAGCGGGAGGCCACGAGCAGTACTTC. Protein: CASSPRLAGGHEQYF. V and J are TRBV27 and TRBJ2-7, with 13 bases identical to TRBD2. Germline-derived CDR1 and CDR2 are MNHEY and SMNVEV (reference sequence). The CDR3 contains 15 residues. Trimming at V came to 5 bases and at J to 5 bases, leaving 6 bases not matched to a gene.

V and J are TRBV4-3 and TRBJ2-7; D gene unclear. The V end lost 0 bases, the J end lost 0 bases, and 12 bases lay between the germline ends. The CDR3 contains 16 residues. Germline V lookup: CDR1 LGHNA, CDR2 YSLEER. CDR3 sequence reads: CASSQDPYGSSYEQYF. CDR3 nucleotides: TGCGCCAGCAGCCAAGATCCCTACGGTAGCTCCTACGAGCAGTACTTC.

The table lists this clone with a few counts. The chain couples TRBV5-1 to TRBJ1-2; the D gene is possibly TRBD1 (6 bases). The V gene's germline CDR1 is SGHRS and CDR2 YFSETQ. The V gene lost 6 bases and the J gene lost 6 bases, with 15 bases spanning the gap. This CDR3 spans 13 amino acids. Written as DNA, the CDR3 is TGCGCCAGCACCTGGGGGCCAGAGGATGGCTACACCTTC. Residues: CASTWGPEDGYTF.

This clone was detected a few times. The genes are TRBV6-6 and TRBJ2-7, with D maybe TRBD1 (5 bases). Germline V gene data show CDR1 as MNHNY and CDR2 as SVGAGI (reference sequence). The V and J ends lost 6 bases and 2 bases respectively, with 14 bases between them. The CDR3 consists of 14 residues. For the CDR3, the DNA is TGTGCCAGCAGCCCCGACAGCCAGCCCTACGAGCAGTACTTC. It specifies CASSPDSQPYEQYF.

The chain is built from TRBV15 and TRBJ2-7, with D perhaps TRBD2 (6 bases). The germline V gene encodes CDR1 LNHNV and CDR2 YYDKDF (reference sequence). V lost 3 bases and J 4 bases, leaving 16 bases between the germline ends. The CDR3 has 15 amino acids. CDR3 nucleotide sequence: TGTGCCACCAGCAGTGATGACGGGAGAGGGTACGAGCAGTACTTC. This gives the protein CATSSDDGRGYEQYF.

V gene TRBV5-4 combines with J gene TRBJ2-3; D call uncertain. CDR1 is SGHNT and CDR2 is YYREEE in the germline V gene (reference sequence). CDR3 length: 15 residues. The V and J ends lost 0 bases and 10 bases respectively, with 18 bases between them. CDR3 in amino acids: CASSLESGLKGSQYF. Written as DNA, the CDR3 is TGTGCCAGCAGCTTGGAGTCCGGGTTAAAGGGCTCGCAGTATTTT. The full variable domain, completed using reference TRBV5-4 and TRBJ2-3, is ETGVTQSPTHLIKTRGQQVTLRCSSQSGHNTVSWYQQALGQGPQFIFQYYREEENGRGNFPPRFSGLQFPNYSSELNVNALELDDSALYLCASSLESGLKGSQYFGPGTRLTVL.

CDR3 nucleotides: TGTGCCTGGGCCTGGGGGCTAAATCAGCCCCAGCATTTT. Its translation: CAWAWGLNQPQHF. The V and J genes are TRBV30 and TRBJ1-5; maybe TRBD1 (6 bases). This CDR3 has 13 residues. Germline V lookup: CDR1 GTSNPN, CDR2 SVGIG (reference sequence). Trimming took 5 bases from V and 4 from J, leaving 12 bases between them.

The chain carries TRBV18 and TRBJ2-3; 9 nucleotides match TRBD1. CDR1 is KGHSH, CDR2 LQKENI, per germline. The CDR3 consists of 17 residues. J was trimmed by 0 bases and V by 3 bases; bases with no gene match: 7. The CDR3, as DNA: TGTGCCAGCTCACCCTTGCGTGACAGGGGGAGCACAGATACGCAGTATTTT. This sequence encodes CASSPLRDRGSTDTQYF.

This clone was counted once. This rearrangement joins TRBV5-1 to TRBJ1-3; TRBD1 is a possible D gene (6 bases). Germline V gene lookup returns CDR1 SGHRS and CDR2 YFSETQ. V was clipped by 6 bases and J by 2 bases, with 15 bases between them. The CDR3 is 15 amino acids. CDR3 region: CASKEQGSAGNTIYF. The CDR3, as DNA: TGCGCCAGCAAAGAACAGGGTTCTGCTGGAAACACCATATATTTT.

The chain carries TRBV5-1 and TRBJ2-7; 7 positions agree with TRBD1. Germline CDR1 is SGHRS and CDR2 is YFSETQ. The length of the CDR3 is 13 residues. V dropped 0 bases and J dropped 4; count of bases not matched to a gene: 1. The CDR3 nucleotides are TGCGCCAGCAGCTTGGGGACAGGTTACGAGCAGTACTTC. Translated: CASSLGTGYEQYF.

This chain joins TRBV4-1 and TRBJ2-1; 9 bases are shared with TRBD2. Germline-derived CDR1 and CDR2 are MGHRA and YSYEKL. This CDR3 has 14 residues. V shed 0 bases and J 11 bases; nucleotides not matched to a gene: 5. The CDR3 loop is CASSQDRLAGKQFF. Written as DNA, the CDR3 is TGCGCCAGCAGCCAAGATCGGCTAGCGGGAAAGCAGTTCTTC.

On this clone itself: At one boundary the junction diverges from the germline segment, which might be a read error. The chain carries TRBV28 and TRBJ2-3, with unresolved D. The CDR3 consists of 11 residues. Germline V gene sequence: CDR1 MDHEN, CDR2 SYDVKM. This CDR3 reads CATSLGDTQYF. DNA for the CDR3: TGTGCCACCAGTCTCGGGGATACGCAGTATTTT.

Written as DNA, the CDR3 is TGTGCCAGTAGCCCGGAGGGACAGGGGTCCGGCTACACCTTC. Its protein product is CASSPEGQGSGYTF. The chain combines TRBV19 with TRBJ1-2; 10 bases fit TRBD1. Germline lookup yields CDR1 LNHDA and CDR2 SQIVND (reference sequence). The length of the CDR3 is 14 residues. The J segment lost 8 bases and the V segment lost 6 bases, leaving 9 bases of the junction unmatched.

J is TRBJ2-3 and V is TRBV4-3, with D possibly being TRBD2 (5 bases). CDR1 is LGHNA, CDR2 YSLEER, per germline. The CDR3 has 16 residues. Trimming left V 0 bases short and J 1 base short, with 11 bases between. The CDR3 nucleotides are TGCGCCAGCAGCCAAGATGTCGGACTTGGCACAGATACGCAGTATTTT. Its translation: CASSQDVGLGTDTQYF.

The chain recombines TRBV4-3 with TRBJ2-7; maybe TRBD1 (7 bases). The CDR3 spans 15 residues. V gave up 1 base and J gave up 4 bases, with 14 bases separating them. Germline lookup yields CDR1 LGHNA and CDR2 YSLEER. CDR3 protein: CASSQVETGRYEQYF. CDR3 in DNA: TGCGCCAGCAGCCAAGTTGAGACAGGGAGGTACGAGCAGTACTTC.